Sequencing of this T cell receptor beta chain was carried out in a study of shared clonotypes between healthy human individuals. With respect to this clone: Its specificity is not known.

Produced via immunoSEQ multiplex PCR; TCRdb's table is partial and in-frame only. The sample holds about a million clones, 77% seen once. Study-level results: The authors expected sequencing depth to affect clonotype sharing among donors. Sharing across four donors was highest in naive CD4 (roughly 5%) and lowest in memory CD8 (about 0.4%).

The CDR3 consists of 13 residues. The ends were cut back, 4 bases at V and 1 base at J, with 7 bases in the middle. Germline V gene lookup returns CDR1 SNHLY and CDR2 FYNNEI. This TCR derives from a man in his late teens or twenties in good health. Some clones in this sample may be carry-over from other donors' samples. Sequencing was performed on memory CD4+ T cells from PBMCs. Subset meaning: CD45RA-negative fraction. The V and J genes are TRBV2 and TRBJ1-1; D unclear. CDR3 region: CASSVTKNTEAFF. The CDR3 DNA reads TGTGCCAGCAGTGTTACGAAGAACACTGAAGCTTTCTTT.